This is a list of T cell receptor beta chains from one sample in a study of blood T cell repertoires in COVID-19. Profiling relied on immunoSEQ multiplex PCR, and the TCRdb table lists in-frame clones only, not all of them. The sample contains roughly 120,000 clones, approximately 77% of which appear only once. Source material: peripheral blood. The receptors shown here come from a human donor in a cohort sampled during active COVID-19. Each CDR3 is given with its conserved first and last residue. D genes are given only for firm matches. Clone size is given for some rows only: seen once, a few or many times, or a class if the clone is expanded.

v_gene	j_gene	abundance	d_gene	CDR3aa	CDR3nt
TRBV7-8	TRBJ1-4	NA	NA	CASSARTHHDGLFF	TGTGCCAGCAGCGCCCGGACACACCATGACGGACTGTTTTTT
TRBV11-2	TRBJ2-7	few	TRBD1	CASSLRDRGTYEQYF	TGTGCCAGCAGCTTAAGGGACAGGGGGACCTACGAGCAGTACTTC
TRBV11-2	TRBJ1-5	few	NA	CASSPSGQPQHF	TGTGCCAGCAGTCCCTCGGGTCAGCCCCAGCATTTT
TRBV19	TRBJ2-7	NA	NA	CASSHGTGAYEQYF	TGTGCCAGTAGCCACGGGACTGGAGCCTACGAGCAGTACTTC
TRBV27	TRBJ1-5	NA	NA	CASSLAAGSNQPQHF	TGTGCCAGCAGCCTCGCCGCAGGGAGCAATCAGCCCCAGCATTTT
TRBV10-1	TRBJ2-1	NA	TRBD1	CASRGQVAGEQFF	TGCGCCAGCAGAGGACAGGTGGCCGGTGAGCAGTTCTTC
TRBV7-9	TRBJ1-2	NA	NA	CASSLGRQGVYGYTF	TGTGCCAGCAGCCTGGGGAGGCAGGGTGTCTATGGCTACACCTTC
TRBV3-1/TRBV3-2	TRBJ2-1	NA	TRBD2	CASSHAGGTFSYNEQFF	TGTGCCAGCAGCCATGCCGGGGGGACTTTCTCCTACAATGAGCAGTTCTTC
TRBV19	TRBJ1-4	NA	NA	CASSTQGLNEKLFF	TGTGCCAGTAGTACACAGGGTCTCAATGAAAAACTGTTTTTT
TRBV6-5	TRBJ1-4	NA	NA	CASSYSNQGNEKLFF	TGTGCCAGCAGTTACTCGAATCAGGGGAATGAAAAACTGTTTTTT
TRBV21-1	TRBJ1-1	NA	NA	CASSINRGLGAFF	TGTGCCAGCAGCATAAACAGGGGGCTTGGGGCTTTCTTT
TRBV15	TRBJ1-3	NA	NA	CATSKVDAGPLSGNTIYF	TGTGCCACCAGCAAAGTCGACGCGGGGCCGCTCTCTGGAAACACCATATATTTT
TRBV2	TRBJ2-7	large	TRBD2	CASSTPLAASESEQYF	TGTGCCAGCAGTACGCCTCTAGCGGCGAGCGAGTCCGAGCAGTACTTC
TRBV11-3	TRBJ2-5	NA	TRBD1	CASSSSTRTGLETQYF	TGTGCCAGCAGCTCTAGCACCCGGACAGGTTTAGAGACCCAGTACTTC
TRBV5-6	TRBJ2-5	NA	TRBD1	CASSPGTGGGGETQYF	TGTGCCAGCAGCCCCGGGACAGGGGGTGGGGGAGAGACCCAGTACTTC
TRBV9	TRBJ2-5	NA	NA	CASSVHPGGTNQETQYF	TGTGCCAGCAGCGTACACCCGGGGGGCACCAACCAAGAGACCCAGTACTTC
TRBV9	TRBJ2-6	NA	NA	CASSPTIAVESGANVLTF	TGTGCCAGCAGCCCGACGATAGCAGTTGAGTCTGGGGCCAACGTCCTGACTTTC
TRBV28	TRBJ2-7	few	NA	CASSPWVRVGEQYF	TGTGCCAGCAGCCCCTGGGTCAGGGTAGGAGAGCAGTACTTC
TRBV19	TRBJ1-1	few	NA	CASSMYMNTEAFF	TGTGCCAGTAGTATGTACATGAACACTGAAGCTTTCTTT
TRBV2	TRBJ1-3	NA	NA	CASRGVGTRGNTIYF	TGTGCCAGCAGGGGAGTGGGAACTCGTGGAAACACCATATATTTT
TRBV2	TRBJ2-7	few	NA	CASSEVGGSEQYF	TGTGCCAGCAGTGAAGTAGGGGGTAGCGAGCAGTACTTC
TRBV28	TRBJ1-1	NA	NA	CASSLRGTMGTEAFF	TGTGCCAGCAGTTTACGGGGAACCATGGGCACTGAAGCTTTCTTT
TRBV5-1	TRBJ2-1	NA	TRBD2	CASSLGSGSYNEQFF	TGCGCCAGCAGCTTGGGGAGCGGGAGTTACAATGAGCAGTTCTTC